This TCR beta chain was sequenced for a study of tumor and adjacent non-tumor tissue in lung cancer. The template was RNA from unsorted bulk tissue. V gave up 6 bases and J gave up 1 base, with 16 bases separating them. Germline loops: CDR1 MNHNS, CDR2 SASEGT. The CDR3 covers 15 residues. Comment on this clonotype: The missing conserved phenylalanine or tryptophan at the end of this CDR3 makes a read error likely.

The library came from three nested PCR rounds adapted from ARM-PCR protocols. TCRdb analysed the multiplex PCR reads with MiXCR anew, one entry per CDR3 protein. The table shows 77,000 or so distinct CDR3 sequences, with around four fifths occurring only once. This chain connects TRBV6-1 to TRBJ2-7, with D perhaps matching TRBD1 or TRBD2 (5 bases each). Sequences were obtained from lung tumor tissue. This clonotype was sampled from a woman aged 45-65 years with non-small cell lung cancer. CDR3 sequence: CASSVEGLPSYEQYL. For the CDR3, the DNA is TGTGCCAGCAGCGTCGAGGGGCTCCCTTCCTACGAGCAGTACCTC.